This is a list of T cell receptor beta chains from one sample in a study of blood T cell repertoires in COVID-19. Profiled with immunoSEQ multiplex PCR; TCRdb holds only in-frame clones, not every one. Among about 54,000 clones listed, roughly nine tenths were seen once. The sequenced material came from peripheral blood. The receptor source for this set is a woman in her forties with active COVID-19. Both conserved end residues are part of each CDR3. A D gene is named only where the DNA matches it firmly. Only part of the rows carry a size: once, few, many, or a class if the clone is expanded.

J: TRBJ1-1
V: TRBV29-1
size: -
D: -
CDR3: CSVDPHGGRTEAFF
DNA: TGCAGCGTTGACCCCCATGGAGGGCGCACTGAAGCTTTCTTT

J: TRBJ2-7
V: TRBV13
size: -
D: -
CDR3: CASSILGGRDSYEQYF
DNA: TGTGCCAGCAGCATACTAGGGGGAAGAGACTCCTACGAGCAGTACTTC

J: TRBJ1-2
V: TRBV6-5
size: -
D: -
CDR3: CASSLGGADYGYTF
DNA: TGTGCCAGCAGTTTAGGAGGGGCAGACTATGGCTACACCTTC

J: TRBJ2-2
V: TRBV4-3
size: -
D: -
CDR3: CASSQETGSSDTGELFF
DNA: TGCGCCAGCAGCCAAGAGACGGGTAGCTCCGACACCGGGGAGCTGTTTTTT

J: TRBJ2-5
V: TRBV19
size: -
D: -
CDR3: CASSWGDSTYYQETQYF
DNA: TGTGCCAGTAGTTGGGGGGACAGTACCTATTACCAAGAGACCCAGTACTTC

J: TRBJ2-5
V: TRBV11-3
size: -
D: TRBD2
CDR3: CASSLGSSGEETQYF
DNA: TGTGCCAGCAGCTTAGGGTCCAGCGGGGAAGAGACCCAGTACTTC

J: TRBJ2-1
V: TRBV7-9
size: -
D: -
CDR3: CASSATGTPAGNEQFF
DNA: TGTGCCAGCAGCGCCACCGGGACACCCGCCGGCAATGAGCAGTTCTTC

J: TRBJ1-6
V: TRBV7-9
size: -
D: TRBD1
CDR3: CASSFAGGAGGSPLHF
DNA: TGTGCCAGCAGCTTTGCAGGGGGCGCCGGTGGCTCACCCCTCCACTTT

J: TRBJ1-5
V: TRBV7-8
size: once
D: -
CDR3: CASSFGHNDQPQHF
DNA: TGTGCCAGCAGCTTTGGACATAACGATCAGCCCCAGCATTTT

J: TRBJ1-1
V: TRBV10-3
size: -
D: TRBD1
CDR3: CAISEIQGAEAFF
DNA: TGTGCCATCAGTGAGATACAGGGGGCTGAAGCTTTCTTT

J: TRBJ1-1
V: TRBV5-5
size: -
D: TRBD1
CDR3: CASSPHRGSGSEAFF
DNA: TGTGCCAGCAGCCCGCACAGGGGGTCAGGCTCTGAAGCTTTCTTT